This T cell receptor beta chain is from a study of blood T cell repertoires in COVID-19. Background on the study: In each case, the material was cDNA or gDNA derived from T cells, B-cell-depleted T cells, or PBMCs.

This clone has just a few counts. Sequencing used immunoSEQ multiplex PCR; TCRdb keeps in-frame clones, though not all of them. The sample has roughly 77,000 clones, about three quarters seen once. The source is a human donor in a cohort sampled during active COVID-19. The sample comprised peripheral blood.

DNA of the CDR3: TGTGCCAGCAGCTTGGAACTAGCGGGGGCCTCCTACGAGCAGTACTTC. Translated: CASSLELAGASYEQYF. The V call is TRBV5-6, the J call TRBJ2-7, with TRBD2 identical over 11 bases. Germline CDR1 SGHDT, CDR2 YYEEEE. The CDR3 consists of 16 residues. V dropped 0 bases and J dropped 0; count of bases not matched to a gene: 2.